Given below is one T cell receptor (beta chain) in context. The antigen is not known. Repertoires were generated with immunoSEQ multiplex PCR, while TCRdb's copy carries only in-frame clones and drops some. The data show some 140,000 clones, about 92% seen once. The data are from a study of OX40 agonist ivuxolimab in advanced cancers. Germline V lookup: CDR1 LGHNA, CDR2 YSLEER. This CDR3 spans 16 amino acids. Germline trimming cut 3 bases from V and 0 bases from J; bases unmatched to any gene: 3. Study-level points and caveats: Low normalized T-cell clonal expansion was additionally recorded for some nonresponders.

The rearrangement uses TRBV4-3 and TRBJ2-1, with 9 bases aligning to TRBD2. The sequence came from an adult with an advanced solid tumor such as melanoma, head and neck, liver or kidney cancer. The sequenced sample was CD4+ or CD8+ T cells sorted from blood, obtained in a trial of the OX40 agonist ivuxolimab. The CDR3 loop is CASSHISGSSYNEQFF. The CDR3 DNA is TGCGCCAGCAGCCACATTAGCGGGAGCTCCTACAATGAGCAGTTCTTC.